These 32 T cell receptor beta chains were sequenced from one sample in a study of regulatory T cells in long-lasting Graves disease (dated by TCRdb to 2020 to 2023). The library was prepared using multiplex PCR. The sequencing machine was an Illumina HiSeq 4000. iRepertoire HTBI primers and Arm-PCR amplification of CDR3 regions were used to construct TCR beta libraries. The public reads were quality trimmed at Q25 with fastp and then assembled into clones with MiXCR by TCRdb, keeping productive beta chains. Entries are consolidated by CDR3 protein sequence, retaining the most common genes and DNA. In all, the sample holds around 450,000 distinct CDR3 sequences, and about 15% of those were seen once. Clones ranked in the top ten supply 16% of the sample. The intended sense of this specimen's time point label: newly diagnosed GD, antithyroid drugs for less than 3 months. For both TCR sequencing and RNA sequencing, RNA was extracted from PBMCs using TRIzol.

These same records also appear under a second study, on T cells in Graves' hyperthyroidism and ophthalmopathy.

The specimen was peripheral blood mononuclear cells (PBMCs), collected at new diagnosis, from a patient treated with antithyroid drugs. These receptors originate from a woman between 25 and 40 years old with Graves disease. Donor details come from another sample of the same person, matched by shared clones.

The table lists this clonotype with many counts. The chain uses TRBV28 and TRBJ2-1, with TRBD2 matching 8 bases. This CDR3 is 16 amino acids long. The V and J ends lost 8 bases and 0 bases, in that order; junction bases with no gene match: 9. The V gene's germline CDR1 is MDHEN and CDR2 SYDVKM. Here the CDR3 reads CASGEFSGVSYNEQFF. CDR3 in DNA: TGTGCCAGCGGCGAGTTTAGCGGGGTCTCCTACAATGAGCAGTTCTTC.

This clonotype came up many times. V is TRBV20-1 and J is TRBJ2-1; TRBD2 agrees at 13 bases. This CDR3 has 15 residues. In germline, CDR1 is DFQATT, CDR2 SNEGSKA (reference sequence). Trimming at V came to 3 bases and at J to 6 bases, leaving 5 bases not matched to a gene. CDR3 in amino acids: CSARPGLAGSNEQFF. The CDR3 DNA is TGCAGTGCTAGGCCGGGACTAGCGGGATCCAATGAGCAGTTCTTC.

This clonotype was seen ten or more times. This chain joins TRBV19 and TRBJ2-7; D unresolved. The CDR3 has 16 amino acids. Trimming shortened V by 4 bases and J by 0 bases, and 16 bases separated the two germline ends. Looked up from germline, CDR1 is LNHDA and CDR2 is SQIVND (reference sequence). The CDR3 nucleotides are TGTGCCAGTAGTAACAAAATCACCCTCTACTCCTACGAGCAGTACTTC. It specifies CASSNKITLYSYEQYF. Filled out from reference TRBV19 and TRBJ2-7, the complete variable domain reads DGGITQSPKYLFRKEGQNVTLSCEQNLNHDAMYWYRQDPGQGLRLIYYSQIVNDFQKGDIAEGYSVSREKKESFPLTVTSAQKNPTAFYLCASSNKITLYSYEQYFGPGTRLTVT.

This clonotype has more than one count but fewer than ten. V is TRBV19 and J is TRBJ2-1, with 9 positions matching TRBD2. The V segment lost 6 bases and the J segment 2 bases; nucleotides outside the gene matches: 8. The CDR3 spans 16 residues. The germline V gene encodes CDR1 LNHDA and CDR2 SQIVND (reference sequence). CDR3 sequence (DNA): TGTGCCAGTAGCGACCCTCTAGCGGGACCCTACAATGAGCAGTTCTTC. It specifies CASSDPLAGPYNEQFF.

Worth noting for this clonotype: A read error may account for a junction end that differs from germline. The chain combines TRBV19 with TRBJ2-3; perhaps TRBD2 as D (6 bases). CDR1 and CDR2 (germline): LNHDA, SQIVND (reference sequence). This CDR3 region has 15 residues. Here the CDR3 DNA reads TGTGCCAGTAGTAATCCGGGACTCCGAGGAGATACGCAGTGTTTT. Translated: CASSNPGLRGDTQCF.

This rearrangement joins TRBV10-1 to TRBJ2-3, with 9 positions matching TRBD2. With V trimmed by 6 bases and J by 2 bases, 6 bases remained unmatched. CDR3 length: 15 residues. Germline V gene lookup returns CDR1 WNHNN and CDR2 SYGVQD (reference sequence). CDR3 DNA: TGCGCCAGCAGGGGTAGCGGGAGTGCCACAGATACGCAGTATTTT. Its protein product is CASRGSGSATDTQYF.

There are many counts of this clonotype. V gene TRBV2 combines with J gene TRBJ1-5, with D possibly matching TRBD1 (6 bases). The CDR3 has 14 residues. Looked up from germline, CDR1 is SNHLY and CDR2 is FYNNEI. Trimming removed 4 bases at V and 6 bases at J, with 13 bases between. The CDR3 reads CASSADRRPQPQHF. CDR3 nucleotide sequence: TGTGCCAGCAGTGCCGACAGGAGGCCTCAGCCCCAGCATTTT.

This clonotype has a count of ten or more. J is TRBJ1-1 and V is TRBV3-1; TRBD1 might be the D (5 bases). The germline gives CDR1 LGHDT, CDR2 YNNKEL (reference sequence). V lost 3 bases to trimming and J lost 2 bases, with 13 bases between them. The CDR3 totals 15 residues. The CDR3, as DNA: TGTGCCAGCAGCCACCGGAGAAGGGGCAACACTGAAGCTTTCTTT. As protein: CASSHRRRGNTEAFF.

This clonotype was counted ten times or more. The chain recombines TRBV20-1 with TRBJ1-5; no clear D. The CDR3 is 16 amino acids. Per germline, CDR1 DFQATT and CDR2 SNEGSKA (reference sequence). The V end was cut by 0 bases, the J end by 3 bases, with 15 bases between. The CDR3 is CSARDYPRQPNQPQHF. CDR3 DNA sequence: TGCAGTGCTAGAGATTACCCGCGGCAACCCAATCAGCCCCAGCATTTT.

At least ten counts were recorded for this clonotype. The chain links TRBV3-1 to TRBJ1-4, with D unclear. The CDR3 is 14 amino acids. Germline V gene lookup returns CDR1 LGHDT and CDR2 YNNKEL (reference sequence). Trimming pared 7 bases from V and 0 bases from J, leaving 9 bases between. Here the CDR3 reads CASTDTTTNEKLFF. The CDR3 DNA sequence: TGTGCCAGCACCGACACTACAACTAATGAAAAACTGTTTTTT.

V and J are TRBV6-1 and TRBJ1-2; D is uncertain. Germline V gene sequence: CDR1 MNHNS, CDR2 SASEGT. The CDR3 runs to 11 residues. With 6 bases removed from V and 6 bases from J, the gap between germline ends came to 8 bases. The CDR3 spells CASREGNGYTF. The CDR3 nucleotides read TGTGCCAGCAGAGAGGGCAATGGCTACACCTTC.

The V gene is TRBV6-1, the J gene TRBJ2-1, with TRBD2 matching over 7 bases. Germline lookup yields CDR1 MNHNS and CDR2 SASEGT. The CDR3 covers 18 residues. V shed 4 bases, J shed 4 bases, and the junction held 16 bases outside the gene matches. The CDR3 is CASSALAPASGPYNEQFF. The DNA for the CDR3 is TGTGCCAGCAGTGCCTTAGCCCCGGCTAGCGGACCATACAATGAGCAGTTCTTC.

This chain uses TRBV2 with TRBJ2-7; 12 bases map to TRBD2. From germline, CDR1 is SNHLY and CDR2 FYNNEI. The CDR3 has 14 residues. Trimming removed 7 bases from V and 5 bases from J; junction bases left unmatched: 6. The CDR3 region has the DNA TGTGCCAGCACCAGACTAGCGGGGGCGAACGAGCAGTACTTC. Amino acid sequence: CASTRLAGANEQYF.

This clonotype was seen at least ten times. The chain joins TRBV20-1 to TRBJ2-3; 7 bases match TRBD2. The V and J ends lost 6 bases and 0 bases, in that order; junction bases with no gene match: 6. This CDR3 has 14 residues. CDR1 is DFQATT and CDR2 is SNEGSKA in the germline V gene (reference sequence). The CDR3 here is CSAETSASTDTQYF. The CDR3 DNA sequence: TGCAGTGCAGAAACTAGCGCTAGCACAGATACGCAGTATTTT.

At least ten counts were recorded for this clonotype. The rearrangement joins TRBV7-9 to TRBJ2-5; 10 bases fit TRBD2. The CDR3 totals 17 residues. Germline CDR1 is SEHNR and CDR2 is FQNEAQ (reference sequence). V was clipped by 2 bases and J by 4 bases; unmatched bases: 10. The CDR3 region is CASSLTSGRAGRETQYF. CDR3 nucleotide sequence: TGTGCCAGCAGCTTAACCAGCGGGAGGGCCGGGAGAGAGACCCAGTACTTC.

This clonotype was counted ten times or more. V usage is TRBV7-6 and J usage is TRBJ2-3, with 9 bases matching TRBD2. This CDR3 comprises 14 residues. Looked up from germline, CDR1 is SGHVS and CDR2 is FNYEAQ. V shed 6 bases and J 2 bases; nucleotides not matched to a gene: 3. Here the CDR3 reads CASRASGNTDTQYF. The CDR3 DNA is TGTGCCAGCAGAGCTAGCGGGAACACAGATACGCAGTATTTT. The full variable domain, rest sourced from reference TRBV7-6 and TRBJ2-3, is GAGVSQSPRYKVTKRGQDVALRCDPISGHVSLYWYRQALGQGPEFLTYFNYEAQQDKSGLPNDRFSAERPEGSISTLTIQRTEQRDSAMYRCASRASGNTDTQYFGPGTRLTVL.

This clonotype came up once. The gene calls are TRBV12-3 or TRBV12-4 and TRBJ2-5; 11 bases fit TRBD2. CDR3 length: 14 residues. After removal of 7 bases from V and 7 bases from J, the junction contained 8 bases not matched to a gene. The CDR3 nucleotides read TGTGCCAGCACCGTGACTAGCGGGACTGGGACCCAGTACTTC. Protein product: CASTVTSGTGTQYF.

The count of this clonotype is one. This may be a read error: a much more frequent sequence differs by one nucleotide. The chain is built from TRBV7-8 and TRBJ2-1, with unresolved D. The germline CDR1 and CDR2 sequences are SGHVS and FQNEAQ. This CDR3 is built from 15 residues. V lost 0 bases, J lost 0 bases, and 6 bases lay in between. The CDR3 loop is CASSLAKSSYNEQFF. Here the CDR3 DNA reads TGTGCCAGCAGCTTAGCGAAGAGCTCCTACAATGAGCAGTTCTTC.

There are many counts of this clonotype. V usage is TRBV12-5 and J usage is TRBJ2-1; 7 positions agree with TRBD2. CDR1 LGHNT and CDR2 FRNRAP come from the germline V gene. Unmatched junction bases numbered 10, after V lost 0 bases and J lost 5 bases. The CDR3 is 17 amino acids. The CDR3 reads CASGLVLRGGPHNEQFF. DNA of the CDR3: TGTGCTAGTGGTTTGGTACTCCGGGGAGGGCCCCACAATGAGCAGTTCTTC.

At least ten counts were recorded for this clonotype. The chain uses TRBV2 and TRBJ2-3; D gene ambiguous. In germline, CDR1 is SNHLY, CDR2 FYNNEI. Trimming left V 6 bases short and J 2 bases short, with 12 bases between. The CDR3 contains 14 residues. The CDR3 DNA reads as TGTGCCAGCAGCGACCGACGCTACACAGATACGCAGTATTTT. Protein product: CASSDRRYTDTQYF. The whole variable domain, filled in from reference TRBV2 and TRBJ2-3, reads EPEVTQTPSHQVTQMGQEVILRCVPISNHLYFYWYRQILGQKVEFLVSFYNNEISEKSEIFDDQFSVERPDGSNFTLKIRSTKLEDSAMYFCASSDRRYTDTQYFGPGTRLTVL.

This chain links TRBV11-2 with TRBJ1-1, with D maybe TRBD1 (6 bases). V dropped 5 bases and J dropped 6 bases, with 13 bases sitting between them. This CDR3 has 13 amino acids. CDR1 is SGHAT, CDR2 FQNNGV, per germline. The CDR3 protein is CASSTDRLAEAFF. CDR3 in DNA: TGTGCCAGCAGCACCGACAGGCTAGCTGAAGCTTTCTTT.

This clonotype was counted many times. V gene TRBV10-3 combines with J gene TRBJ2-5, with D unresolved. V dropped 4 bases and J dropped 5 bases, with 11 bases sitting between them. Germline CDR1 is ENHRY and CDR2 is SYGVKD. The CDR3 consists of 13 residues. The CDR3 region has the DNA TGTGCCATCAGTGGTACGGGTGGGGAGACCCAGTACTTC. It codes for CAISGTGGETQYF.

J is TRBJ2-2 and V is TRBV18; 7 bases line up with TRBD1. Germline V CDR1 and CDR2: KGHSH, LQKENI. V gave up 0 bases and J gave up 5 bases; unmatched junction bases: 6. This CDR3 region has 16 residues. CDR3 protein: CASSPPSRGYTGELFF. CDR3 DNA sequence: TGTGCCAGCTCACCACCGTCCAGGGGGTATACCGGGGAGCTGTTTTTT.

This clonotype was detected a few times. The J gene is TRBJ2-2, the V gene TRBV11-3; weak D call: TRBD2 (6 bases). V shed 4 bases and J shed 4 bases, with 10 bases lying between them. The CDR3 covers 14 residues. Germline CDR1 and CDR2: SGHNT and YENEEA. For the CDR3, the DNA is TGTGCCAGCAGCTCCCCGGGACTCACCGGGGAGCTGTTTTTT. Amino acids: CASSSPGLTGELFF.

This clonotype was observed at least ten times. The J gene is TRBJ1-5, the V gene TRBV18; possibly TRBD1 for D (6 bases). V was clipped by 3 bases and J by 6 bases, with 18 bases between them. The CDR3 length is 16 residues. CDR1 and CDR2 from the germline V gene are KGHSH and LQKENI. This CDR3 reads CASSPRTGRAGQPQHF. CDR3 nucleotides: TGTGCCAGCTCACCCCGAACAGGGCGGGCAGGTCAGCCCCAGCATTTT.

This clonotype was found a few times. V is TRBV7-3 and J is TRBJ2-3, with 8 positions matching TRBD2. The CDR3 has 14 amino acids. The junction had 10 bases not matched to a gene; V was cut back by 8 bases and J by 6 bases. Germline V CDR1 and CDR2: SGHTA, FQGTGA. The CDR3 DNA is TGTGCCAGCGGTGGGGGACTAGAGGCTGATACGCAGTATTTT. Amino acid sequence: CASGGGLEADTQYF.

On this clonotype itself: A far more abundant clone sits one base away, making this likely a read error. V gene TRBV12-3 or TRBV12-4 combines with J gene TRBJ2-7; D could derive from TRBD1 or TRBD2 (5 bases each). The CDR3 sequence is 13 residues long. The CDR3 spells CASSLRGSYVQYF. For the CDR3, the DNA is TGTGCCAGCAGTTTGAGGGGAAGCTACGTGCAGTACTTC.

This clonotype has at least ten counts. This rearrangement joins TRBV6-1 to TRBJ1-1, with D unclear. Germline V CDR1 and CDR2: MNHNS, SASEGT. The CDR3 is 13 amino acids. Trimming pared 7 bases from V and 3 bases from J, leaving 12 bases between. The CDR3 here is CASTGLGYTEAFF. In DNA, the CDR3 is TGTGCCAGCACGGGCCTGGGTTACACTGAAGCTTTCTTT.

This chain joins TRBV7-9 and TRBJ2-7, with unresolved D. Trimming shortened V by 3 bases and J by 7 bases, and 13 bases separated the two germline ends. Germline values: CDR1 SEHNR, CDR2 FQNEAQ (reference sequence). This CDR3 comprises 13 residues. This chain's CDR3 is CASSFGGPLEQYF. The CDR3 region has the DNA TGTGCCAGCAGCTTCGGTGGCCCGCTAGAGCAGTACTTC.

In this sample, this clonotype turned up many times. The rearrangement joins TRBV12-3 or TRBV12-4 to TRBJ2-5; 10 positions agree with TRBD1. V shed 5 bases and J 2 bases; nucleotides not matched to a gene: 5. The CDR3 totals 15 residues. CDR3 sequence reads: CASSRDRGSQETQYF. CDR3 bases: TGTGCCAGCAGTCGGGACAGGGGATCACAAGAGACCCAGTACTTC.

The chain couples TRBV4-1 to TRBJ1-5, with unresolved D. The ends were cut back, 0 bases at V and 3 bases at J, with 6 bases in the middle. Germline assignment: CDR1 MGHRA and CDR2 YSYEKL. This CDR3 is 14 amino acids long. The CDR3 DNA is TGCGCCAGCAGCCAAGATCGGCCCAATCAGCCCCAGCATTTT. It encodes CASSQDRPNQPQHF.

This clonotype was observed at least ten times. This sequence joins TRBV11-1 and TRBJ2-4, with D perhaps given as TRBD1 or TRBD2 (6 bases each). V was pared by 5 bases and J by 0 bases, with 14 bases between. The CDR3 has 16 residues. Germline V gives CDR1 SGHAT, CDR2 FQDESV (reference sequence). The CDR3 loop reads CASSQSGALAKNIQYF. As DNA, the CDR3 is TGTGCCAGCAGCCAATCGGGGGCCTTAGCCAAAAACATTCAGTACTTC.